This is a list of T cell receptor beta chains from one sample in a study of CD8 T cells in ankylosing spondylitis. In TCRdb, the 5' RACE reads were re-called with MiXCR into one record per CDR3 protein. The sample has roughly 220,000 distinct CDR3 sequences, approximately 20% seen once. Sequencing used blood, either unsorted or a sorted T cell fraction (not recorded which). All receptors come from a male donor with ankylosing spondylitis. Both conserved end residues are part of each CDR3. A D gene is named only where the DNA matches it firmly. Not all rows give a size; the values are once, few, many and, for expanded clones, a class.

J gene	V gene	D gene	clone size	CDR3 protein	CDR3 DNA
TRBJ2-1	TRBV5-1	-	-	CASNSYPTLEYNEQFF	TGCGCCAGCAACTCCTACCCCACCCTAGAATACAATGAGCAGTTCTTC
TRBJ2-7	TRBV7-9	TRBD1	few	CASSLAPWTGGHEQYF	TGTGCCAGCAGCTTAGCCCCCTGGACAGGGGGCCACGAGCAGTACTTC
TRBJ2-5	TRBV7-9	-	-	CASSLSGVGETQYF	TGTGCCAGCAGCCTAAGCGGTGTGGGCGAGACCCAGTACTTC
TRBJ2-7	TRBV6-1	-	once	CASSESGTLYEQYF	TGTGCCAGCAGTGAATCCGGGACTTTATACGAGCAGTACTTC
TRBJ2-7	TRBV7-9	-	many	CASSPSGAYEQYF	TGTGCCAGCAGCCCCTCAGGGGCTTACGAGCAGTACTTC
TRBJ2-7	TRBV29-1	TRBD2	few	CSASGGREGSYEQYF	TGCAGCGCATCCGGTGGGCGGGAGGGCTCCTACGAGCAGTACTTC
TRBJ2-3	TRBV12-5	-	-	CASGTGQTDTQYF	TGTGCTAGTGGTACAGGACAAACAGATACGCAGTATTTT
TRBJ2-7	TRBV20-1	-	-	CSARDQKVPTYEQYF	TGCAGTGCTAGAGATCAGAAGGTACCTACCTACGAGCAGTACTTC
TRBJ2-1	TRBV4-1	-	few	CASSHVGPNNEQFF	TGCGCCAGCAGCCACGTGGGACCGAACAATGAGCAGTTCTTC
TRBJ2-1	TRBV4-3	-	many	CASSPGRLVELYNEQFF	TGCGCCAGCAGCCCCGGCCGACTAGTCGAGTTGTACAATGAGCAGTTCTTC
TRBJ2-1	TRBV7-2	TRBD1	-	CASSSDRASSYNEQFF	TGTGCCAGCAGCTCCGACAGGGCGAGCTCCTACAATGAGCAGTTCTTC
TRBJ2-5	TRBV12-3/TRBV12-4	-	many	CASSYSGTQETQYF	TGTGCCAGCAGCTATTCCGGGACACAAGAGACCCAGTACTTC
TRBJ2-7	TRBV7-9	TRBD2	-	CASSLSALAGGSYEQYF	TGTGCCAGCAGCTTATCCGCGCTAGCGGGAGGGTCCTACGAGCAGTACTTC
TRBJ1-2	TRBV7-9	-	-	CASSFVTEINYGYTF	TGTGCCAGCAGCTTTGTTACGGAGATTAACTATGGCTACACCTTC
TRBJ2-7	TRBV28	-	few	CASTSTTFGYEQYF	TGTGCCAGCACCTCCACTACATTTGGCTACGAGCAGTACTTC
TRBJ2-1	TRBV27	-	-	CASRWTRGEQFF	TGTGCCAGCCGATGGACCAGAGGTGAGCAGTTCTTC
TRBJ1-1	TRBV7-9	-	-	CASSGSQSNTEAFF	TGTGCCAGCAGCGGGTCTCAGAGTAACACTGAAGCTTTCTTT
TRBJ2-2	TRBV27	-	few	CASSLGFAGELFF	TGTGCCAGCAGTCTCGGGTTCGCCGGGGAGCTGTTTTTT
TRBJ1-1	TRBV7-9	TRBD1	few	CASSSGPTGVGTEAFF	TGTGCCAGCAGCTCCGGCCCGACAGGGGTTGGCACTGAAGCTTTCTTT
TRBJ2-7	TRBV9	-	-	CASRRGLADGDEQYF	TGTGCCAGCAGACGAGGACTTGCCGATGGGGACGAGCAGTACTTC
TRBJ2-2	TRBV9	-	many	CASSPRGGGNTGELFF	TGTGCCAGCAGCCCGAGGGGGGGCGGAAACACCGGGGAGCTGTTTTTT
TRBJ1-2	TRBV12-3/TRBV12-4	TRBD1	few	CASSSDRGPSHGYTF	TGTGCCAGCAGCAGCGACAGGGGGCCTTCGCATGGCTACACCTTC
TRBJ2-1	TRBV7-9	-	-	CASSLQDGYNEQFF	TGTGCCAGCAGCTTACAGGACGGCTACAATGAGCAGTTCTTC